A selection of T cell receptor beta chains follows, all from one sample in a study of OX40 agonist ivuxolimab in advanced cancers. Assay used: immunoSEQ multiplex PCR; TCRdb lists only in-frame clones, some missing. This repertoire shows about 92,000 clones, around 90% found once; its top ten account for roughly 0.31%. Specimen: CD4+ or CD8+ T cells sorted from blood, collected in a trial of the OX40 agonist ivuxolimab. The receptors originated from an adult with an advanced solid tumor such as melanoma, head and neck, liver or kidney cancer. Each CDR3 is given with its conserved first and last residue. The D gene is left open where the match is weak. Only some rows state a clone size, as once, few, many or a class for expanded clones.

15	TRBV4-1	TRBJ2-3	TRBD2	-	TGCGCCAGCAGCCCGACTAGCGCCAGCACAGATACGCAGTATTTT	CASSPTSASTDTQYF
12	TRBV29-1	TRBJ1-1	-	-	TGCAGCGCTTCGATGGGGATGGCTGAAGCTTTCTTT	CSASMGMAEAFF
15	TRBV5-1	TRBJ1-5	-	-	TGCGCCAGCAGCTTGTCGGGGGAGGGTTGGCAGCCCCAGCATTTT	CASSLSGEGWQPQHF
17	TRBV4-2	TRBJ2-7	TRBD2	-	TGTGCCAGCAGCCAAGATAGCCTGGTAGCGGGAGGGGGCGAGCAGTACTTC	CASSQDSLVAGGGEQYF
13	TRBV30	TRBJ2-7	-	-	TGTGCCTGGAGTGCGGAGAGGGTTCTCGAGCAGTACTTC	CAWSAERVLEQYF
15	TRBV28	TRBJ1-3	-	once	TGTGCCAGCAGTTCCCGACTCTCCCCTGGAAACACCATATATTTT	CASSSRLSPGNTIYF
16	TRBV5-1	TRBJ2-1	TRBD2	-	TGCGCCAGCAGCACGGAGCCTAGCGGGAGTACCTATGAGCAGTTCTTC	CASSTEPSGSTYEQFF
14	TRBV5-1	TRBJ1-4	TRBD1	-	TGCGCCAGCAGGCCGGGACAGAATAATGAAAAACTGTTTTTT	CASRPGQNNEKLFF
15	TRBV7-3	TRBJ1-1	-	-	TGTGCCAGCAGCTTAAGCCCTGGACCTGTCACTGAAGCTTTCTTT	CASSLSPGPVTEAFF
12	TRBV7-2	TRBJ1-1	-	-	TGTGCCAGCAGTCAGGGAAACACTGAAGCTTTCTTT	CASSQGNTEAFF
15	TRBV6-6	TRBJ2-2	-	-	TGTGCCAGCAGGACACAGGGTTATTCGGCCGGGGAGCTGTTTTTT	CASRTQGYSAGELFF
15	TRBV7-2	TRBJ2-6	-	once	TGTGCCGTCAGGGGCAGCCTCTCTGGGGCCAACGTCCTGACTTTC	CAVRGSLSGANVLTF
13	TRBV30	TRBJ2-7	-	-	TGTGCCTGGAGTTCTGGGCCCATTTACGAGCAGTACTTC	CAWSSGPIYEQYF
16	TRBV9	TRBJ1-3	-	-	TGTGCCAGCAGCGTGAGGGGGGATAGCTCTGGAAACACCATATATTTT	CASSVRGDSSGNTIYF
15	TRBV5-1	TRBJ1-3	-	-	TGCGCCAGCAGCCGTCCTCCGGGGTTCTGGAAACACCATATATTT	CASSRPPGFWKHHIF
13	TRBV7-3	TRBJ2-1	-	-	TGTGCCAGCAGCTTAACACGACTCGATGAGCAGTTCTTC	CASSLTRLDEQFF
15	TRBV19	TRBJ1-2	TRBD1	-	TGTGCCAGTAGCAGAGGGGCCGACAGGGGTTATGGCTACACCTTC	CASSRGADRGYGYTF
15	TRBV5-1	TRBJ2-5	-	-	TGCGCCAGCAGCTTGGGTGAGGGAGCGGGAGAGACCCAGTACTTC	CASSLGEGAGETQYF
14	TRBV7-8	TRBJ1-2	-	once	TGTGCCAGCAGCTTGGGCAGACCTAACTATGGCTACACCTTC	CASSLGRPNYGYTF
14	TRBV11-3	TRBJ2-3	-	-	TGTGCCAGCAGCCAATTCGGGACCACAGATACGCAGTATTTT	CASSQFGTTDTQYF
15	TRBV7-9	TRBJ1-1	-	-	TGTGCCAGCAGCTGGTATACAGGGATGAACACTGAAGCTTTCTTT	CASSWYTGMNTEAFF
13	TRBV7-9	TRBJ2-7	TRBD2	-	TGTGCCAGCAGCCTTGCGGGAGGCTACGAGCAGTACTTC	CASSLAGGYEQYF
17	TRBV7-2	TRBJ2-1	TRBD2	-	TGTGCCAGCAGCCCAACTAGCGGGAGGAACCTGTGGAATGAGCAGTTCTTC	CASSPTSGRNLWNEQFF
14	TRBV30	TRBJ1-5	-	-	TGTGCCTGGTCACTCCGGTCGGGCAATCAGCCCCAGCATTTT	CAWSLRSGNQPQHF
16	TRBV23-1	TRBJ2-4	TRBD1	-	TGCGCCAGCATTGGAGACAGGGTAAGGGCCAAAAACATTCAGTACTTC	CASIGDRVRAKNIQYF
17	TRBV27	TRBJ2-5	TRBD1	-	TGTGCCAGCAGCCTTCTTAGGGGACAGGGGGCGTGGGAGACCCAGTACTTC	CASSLLRGQGAWETQYF
16	TRBV7-8	TRBJ1-1	-	-	TGTGCCAGCAGCTTAGCTTTTCTCGGGGGGAACACTGAAGCTTTCTTT	CASSLAFLGGNTEAFF
14	TRBV15	TRBJ1-1	-	-	TGTGCCACCAGCATTGGAACAGGGAGGACTGAAGCTTTCTTT	CATSIGTGRTEAFF
15	TRBV5-4	TRBJ2-7	TRBD2	-	TGTGCCAGCAGCTGGGGTGGGAGTAGCGGGATTGAGCAGTACTTC	CASSWGGSSGIEQYF
16	TRBV6-1	TRBJ1-5	-	few	TGTGCCAGCAGTGAGCAAATAGGAAGGGCCCATCAGCCCCAGCATTTT	CASSEQIGRAHQPQHF
16	TRBV2	TRBJ1-5	-	-	TGTGCCAGCAGTGAACTTATGGGGGGCGCTAGTCAGCCCCAGCATTTT	CASSELMGGASQPQHF
13	TRBV18	TRBJ1-1	-	-	TGTGCCAGCTCATCCCAGGTGAACACTGAAGCTTTCTTT	CASSSQVNTEAFF
16	TRBV6-6	TRBJ1-5	-	-	TGTGCCAGCAGAACCGGGACGTTCACTATAGGGCAGCCCCAGCATTTT	CASRTGTFTIGQPQHF
14	TRBV11-3	TRBJ2-1	-	-	TGTGCCAGCAGCTGGACTGCCGGTTACAATGAGCAGTTCTTC	CASSWTAGYNEQFF
15	TRBV28	TRBJ2-1	-	-	TGTGCCAGCAGTTTTCCTCCTCCGAAGCGAAATGAGCAGTTCTTC	CASSFPPPKRNEQFF
14	TRBV4-3	TRBJ2-5	-	-	TGCGCCAGCAGCCAAGATTGGGGGGCGGAGACCCAGTACTTC	CASSQDWGAETQYF
15	TRBV7-3	TRBJ1-1	-	once	TGTGCCAGCAGCTTATCAGGGGAAAGGAACACTGAAGCTTTCTTT	CASSLSGERNTEAFF
17	TRBV5-1	TRBJ2-7	-	-	TGCGCCAGCAGCTTGACTGGAGGGGCAACAGGTCCCTACGAGCAGTACTTC	CASSLTGGATGPYEQYF
14	TRBV7-2	TRBJ1-4	-	-	TGTGCCAGCAGCTTACGGGGGTCTAATGAAAAACTGTTTTTT	CASSLRGSNEKLFF
13	TRBV14	TRBJ1-6	-	-	TGTGCCAGCAGCCAAGTGTTGGCTTCACCCCTCCACTTT	CASSQVLASPLHF
15	TRBV19	TRBJ2-6	-	-	TGTGCCAGTAACTCAGCGAGCTCTGGGGCCAACGTCCTGACTTTC	CASNSASSGANVLTF
14	TRBV6-5	TRBJ1-1	TRBD1	-	TGTGCCAGCAGTTTCCGACAGGGAGGCACTGAAGCTTTCTTT	CASSFRQGGTEAFF
15	TRBV7-3	TRBJ2-1	TRBD2	-	TGTGCCAGCAGCTCGACTAGCTTAGGATCTAATGAGCAGTTCTTC	CASSSTSLGSNEQFF
16	TRBV7-2	TRBJ2-3	-	-	TGTGCCAGCAGCTTAGCCGGGGGCCGGGGCACAGATACGCAGTATTTT	CASSLAGGRGTDTQYF
15	TRBV6-5	TRBJ2-7	-	-	TGTGCCAGCGGGGACCGGGACCGCAGCTCCTACGAGCAGTACTTC	CASGDRDRSSYEQYF
15	TRBV7-9	TRBJ2-5	-	-	TGTGCCAGCAGCCTCGACCCGGGATTAGGGGAGACCCAGTACTTC	CASSLDPGLGETQYF
13	TRBV6-1	TRBJ2-3	-	-	TGTGCCAGCAGTGAACAGGCGACAGATACGCAGTATTTT	CASSEQATDTQYF
15	TRBV19	TRBJ2-7	-	-	TGTGCCAGTAGTAGGACCCTAGAGAGCTCCTACGAGCAGTACTTC	CASSRTLESSYEQYF
17	TRBV19	TRBJ2-2	TRBD2	-	TGTGCCAGTAGCACCGGGACTAGCGGATCGAACACCGGGGAGCTGTTTTTT	CASSTGTSGSNTGELFF
14	TRBV28	TRBJ2-5	-	-	TGTGCCAGCAGTTTAAAGGCTTACCAAGAGACCCAGTACTTC	CASSLKAYQETQYF
15	TRBV18	TRBJ2-1	-	-	TGTGCCAGCTCACCACCGCCTGGGTCCTACAATGAGCAGTTCTTC	CASSPPPGSYNEQFF
13	TRBV7-3	TRBJ2-5	TRBD1	-	TGTGCCAGCAGCTTCAGGACAGGAGAGACCCAGTACTTC	CASSFRTGETQYF
16	TRBV7-8	TRBJ2-1	TRBD2	-	TGTGCCAGCAGTCGGTCGTCTCTAGCGGACTACAATGAGCAGTTCTTC	CASSRSSLADYNEQFF
14	TRBV6-5	TRBJ2-3	TRBD2	-	TGTGCCACCCGAAGCGGGACGCGCACAGATACGCAGTATTTT	CATRSGTRTDTQYF